This TCR beta chain stems from a study of T cell responses to AZD1222 COVID-19 vaccine. Using immunoSEQ multiplex PCR, the repertoire was profiled, and TCRdb retains in-frame clones only, with some absent. The sample holds roughly 150,000 clones, 88% seen once. Study results and limitations: None of the repertoires were sampled until the peak T cell response had passed. The sample set comprised mostly white British donors with more females, and clonal diversity was possibly underestimated.

Regarding this clone: The antigen is unknown.

With 7 bases removed from V and 7 bases from J, the gap between germline ends came to 16 bases. From germline, CDR1 is SQVTM and CDR2 ANQGSEA. The CDR3 has 12 residues. The sample here was peripheral blood, taken on day 0 of AZD1222 vaccination. The chain uses TRBV29-1 and TRBJ1-2, with TRBD1 as a possible D gene (5 bases). This clonotype was obtained from an adult in good health. The CDR3 coding sequence is TGCAGCGCCCGCGGAGGGGCAGGTGGCTACACCTTC. Encoded protein: CSARGGAGGYTF.